This T cell receptor beta chain stems from a study of CD8 T cells in ankylosing spondylitis. From germline, CDR1 is DFQATT and CDR2 SNEGSKA (reference sequence). V lost 0 bases and J lost 8, with 13 bases in between. There are 13 residues in the CDR3. Libraries of TCR beta came from quantitative 5'-RACE with molecular barcodes. MiXCR was run by TCRdb on the 5' RACE reads, yielding one entry per CDR3 protein. Of under 150,000 distinct CDR3 sequences in the sample, roughly 8% are singletons; the top ten hold about 7.1%. The study's findings and limits: Peripheral blood samples showed relatively rare disease-linked clones, and these clones were CD8+.

Note on this clonotype: Its antigen is currently unknown.

This chain connects TRBV20-1 to TRBJ1-2; no firm D call. Sequenced input: synovial fluid, either unsorted or a sorted T cell fraction (not recorded which). The TCR comes from a male donor with ankylosing spondylitis. CDR3 sequence reads: CSARDMELEGYTF. The CDR3 nucleotides are TGCAGTGCTAGAGATATGGAATTGGAAGGCTACACCTTC.